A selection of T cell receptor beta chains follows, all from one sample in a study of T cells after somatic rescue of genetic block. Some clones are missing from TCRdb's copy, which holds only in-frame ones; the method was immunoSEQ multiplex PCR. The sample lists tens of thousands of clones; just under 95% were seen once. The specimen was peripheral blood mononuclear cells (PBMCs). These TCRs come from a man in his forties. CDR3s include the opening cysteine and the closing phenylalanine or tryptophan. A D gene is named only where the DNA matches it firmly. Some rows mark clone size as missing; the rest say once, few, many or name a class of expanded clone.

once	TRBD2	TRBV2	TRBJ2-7	TGTGCCAGTCAAATGCAGGTAGCGGGCCTCTACGAGCAGTACTTC	CASQMQVAGLYEQYF
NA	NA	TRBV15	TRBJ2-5	TGTGCCACCAGCAGAGCCCCCTTAGGCCAAGAGACCCAGTACTTC	CATSRAPLGQETQYF
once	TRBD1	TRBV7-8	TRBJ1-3	TGTGCCAGCAGAACCGGGACAGGGCATGGAAACACCATATATTTT	CASRTGTGHGNTIYF
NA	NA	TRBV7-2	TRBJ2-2	TGTGCCAGCAGCTTAGCTCGGCTAGCTGCGAACACCGGGGAGCTGTTTTTT	CASSLARLAANTGELFF
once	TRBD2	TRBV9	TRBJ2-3	TGTGCCAGCAGTCTAGCGGGAGCGCCAGATACGCAGTATTTT	CASSLAGAPDTQYF
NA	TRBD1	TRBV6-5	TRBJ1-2	TGTGCCAGCAGTTTCAGGGGGCATGGCTACACCTTC	CASSFRGHGYTF
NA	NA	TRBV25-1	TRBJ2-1	TGTGCCAGCAGTGGCCCAGGGTGGAACAATGAGCAGTTCTTC	CASSGPGWNNEQFF
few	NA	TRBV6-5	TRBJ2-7	TGTGCCAGCAGTTACTCGTTGGACGGGACCTACGAGCAGTACTTC	CASSYSLDGTYEQYF
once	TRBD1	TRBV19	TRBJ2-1	TGTGCCAGTAGTATTAGAGGGACGACCGGGACAGGTACCTACAATGAGCAGTTCTTC	CASSIRGTTGTGTYNEQFF
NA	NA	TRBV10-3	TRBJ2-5	TGTGCCATCAGTGAGGGGGGGGAGACCCAGTACTTC	CAISEGGETQYF
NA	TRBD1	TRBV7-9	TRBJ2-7	TGTGCCAGCAGCTGGGGACAGAGCTCCTACGAGCAGTACTTC	CASSWGQSSYEQYF
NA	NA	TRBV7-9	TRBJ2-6	TGTGCCAGCAGCTTAGTAGGGAATGGGGCCAACGTCCTGACTTTC	CASSLVGNGANVLTF
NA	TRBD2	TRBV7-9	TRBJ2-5	TGTGCCAGCAGCATTGTAGCGGGGTACCAAGAGACCCAGTACTTC	CASSIVAGYQETQYF
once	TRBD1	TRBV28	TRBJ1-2	TGTGCCAGCAGTTTTGCCAGGGGGTTCGATGGCTACACCTTC	CASSFARGFDGYTF
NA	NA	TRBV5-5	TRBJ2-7	TGTGCCAGCAGCTTGGCGCACGGAAGAGGCGAGCAGTACTTC	CASSLAHGRGEQYF
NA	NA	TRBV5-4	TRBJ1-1	TGTGCCAGCAGCTTGGATCTCCGGCGGGGAGATGAAGCTTTCTTT	CASSLDLRRGDEAFF
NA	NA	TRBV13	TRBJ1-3	TGTGCCAGCAAAGACGGTCACTCTGGAAGCACCATATATTTT	CASKDGHSGSTIYF
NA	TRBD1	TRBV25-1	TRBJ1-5	TGTGCCAGCAGAGACAGGGGGTACAATCAGCCCCAGCATTTT	CASRDRGYNQPQHF
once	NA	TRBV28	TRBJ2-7	TGTGCCAGCAGAGCTCGGTCCTACGAGCAGTACTTC	CASRARSYEQYF
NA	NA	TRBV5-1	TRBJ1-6	TGCGCCAGCAGCTTGGGGGGGGAATACTCACCCCTCCACTTT	CASSLGGEYSPLHF
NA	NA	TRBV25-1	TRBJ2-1	TGTGCCAGCAGTGAAACGTACAATGAGCAGTTCTTC	CASSETYNEQFF
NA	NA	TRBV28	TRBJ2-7	TGTGCCAGCACCACTCCGGACACTTCCTACGAGCAGTACTTC	CASTTPDTSYEQYF
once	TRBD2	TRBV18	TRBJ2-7	TGTGCCAGCTCACCACCGGCTAGCGGGAGGGCTGGGGACGAGCAGTACTTC	CASSPPASGRAGDEQYF
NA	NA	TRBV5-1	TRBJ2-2	TGCGCCAGCAGGAAAAGGGAATCCACGGTTCGACAAAACACCGGGGAGCTGTTTTTT	CASRKRESTVRQNTGELFF
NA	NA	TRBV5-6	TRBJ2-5	TGTGCCAGCAGCTTCGCCTTTGGAGAGACCCAGTACTTC	CASSFAFGETQYF
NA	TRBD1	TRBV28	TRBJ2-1	TGTGCCAGCAACGTTGGCCGGACAGGGGACAATGAGCAGTTCTTC	CASNVGRTGDNEQFF
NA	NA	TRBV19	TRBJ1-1	TGTGCCAGTAGTCCCGGGACATCGAACACTGAAGCTTTCTTT	CASSPGTSNTEAFF
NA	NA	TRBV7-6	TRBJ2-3	TGTGCCAGCAGCTTTGACCGAACCACAGATACGCAGTATTTT	CASSFDRTTDTQYF
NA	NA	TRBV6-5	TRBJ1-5	TGTGCCAGCATGGTTGGACAGTCCAATCAGCCCCAGCATTTT	CASMVGQSNQPQHF
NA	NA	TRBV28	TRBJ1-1	TGTGCCTGCATGGGTTTTACTGAAGCTTTCTTT	CACMGFTEAFF
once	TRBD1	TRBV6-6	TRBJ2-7	TGTGCCAGCAGTACGCGACAGGGTTCCTACGAGCAGTACTTC	CASSTRQGSYEQYF
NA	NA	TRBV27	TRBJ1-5	TGTGCCAGCAGTCTAAATCAGGGAGGTCAGCCCCAGCATTTT	CASSLNQGGQPQHF
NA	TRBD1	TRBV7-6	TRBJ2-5	TGTGCCAGCAGCGCAGGGACAGACGGAGAGACCCAGTACTTC	CASSAGTDGETQYF
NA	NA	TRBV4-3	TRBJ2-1	TGCGCCAGCAGCCAAGATGCCGGGGCTGAGCAGTTCTTC	CASSQDAGAEQFF
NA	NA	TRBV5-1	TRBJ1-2	TGCGCCAGCAGCTTGGATGGCCTGATAAACTATGGCTACACCTTC	CASSLDGLINYGYTF
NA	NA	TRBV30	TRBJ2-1	TGTGCCGGAGAAACTTCTATCAATGAGCAGTTCTTC	CAGETSINEQFF
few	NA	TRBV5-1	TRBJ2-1	TGCGCCAGCAGCGTGACAGTATCCAATGAGCAGTTCTTC	CASSVTVSNEQFF
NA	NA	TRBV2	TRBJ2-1	TGTGCCAGCAGCGCCCATCCCCGCCGAATCGATGAGCAGTTCTTC	CASSAHPRRIDEQFF
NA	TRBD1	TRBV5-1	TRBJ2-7	TGCGCCAGCAGCGTCCCGGGACAGTCCTACGAGCAGTACTTC	CASSVPGQSYEQYF
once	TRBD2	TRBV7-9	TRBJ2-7	TGTGCCAGCAGCCCAGCCGTCGGCGGGAGGATCCGCGAGCAGTACTTC	CASSPAVGGRIREQYF
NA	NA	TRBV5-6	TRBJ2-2	TGTGCCAGCAGCTTGGGATCTACGAACACCGGGGAGCTGTTTTTT	CASSLGSTNTGELFF
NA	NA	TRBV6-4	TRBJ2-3	TGTGCCAGCAGTCCTAACAGGGTGACGCAGTATTTT	CASSPNRVTQYF
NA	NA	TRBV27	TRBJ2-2	TGTGCCAGCAGTTCCTTGGGACCTCGGACCGGGGAGCTGTTTTTT	CASSSLGPRTGELFF
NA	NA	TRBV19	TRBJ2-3	TGTGCCAGTAGTATCAGCGTCTCTAGCACAGATACGCAGTATTTT	CASSISVSSTDTQYF
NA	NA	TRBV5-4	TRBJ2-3	TGTGCCAGCAGCTTTGCTCGGGGAGATACGCAGTATTTT	CASSFARGDTQYF
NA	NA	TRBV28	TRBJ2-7	TGTGCCAGCAGCTCCGGGCTCAACTACGAGCAGTACTTC	CASSSGLNYEQYF
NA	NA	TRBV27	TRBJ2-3	TGTGCCAGCAAATATCGGGGGAGCACAGATACGCAGTATTTT	CASKYRGSTDTQYF
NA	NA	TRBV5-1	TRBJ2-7	TGCGCCAGCAGTGAGGGGACCTTTGGCGAGCAGTACTTC	CASSEGTFGEQYF
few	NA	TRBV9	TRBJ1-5	TGTGCCAGCATGTGGGGCTATAGCAATCAGCCCCAGCATTTT	CASMWGYSNQPQHF
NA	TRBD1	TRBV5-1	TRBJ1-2	TGCGCCAGCAGCAGGGGACAGAACTTTAACTATGGCTACACCTTC	CASSRGQNFNYGYTF
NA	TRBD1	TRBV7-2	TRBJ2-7	TGTGCCAGCAGCTTAGGGGGTGACAGGGTCGAGCAGTACTTC	CASSLGGDRVEQYF
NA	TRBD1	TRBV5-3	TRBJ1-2	TGTGCCAGAAGCTTGGCAAAGAGGACAGGCTCTAACTATGGCTACACCTTC	CARSLAKRTGSNYGYTF